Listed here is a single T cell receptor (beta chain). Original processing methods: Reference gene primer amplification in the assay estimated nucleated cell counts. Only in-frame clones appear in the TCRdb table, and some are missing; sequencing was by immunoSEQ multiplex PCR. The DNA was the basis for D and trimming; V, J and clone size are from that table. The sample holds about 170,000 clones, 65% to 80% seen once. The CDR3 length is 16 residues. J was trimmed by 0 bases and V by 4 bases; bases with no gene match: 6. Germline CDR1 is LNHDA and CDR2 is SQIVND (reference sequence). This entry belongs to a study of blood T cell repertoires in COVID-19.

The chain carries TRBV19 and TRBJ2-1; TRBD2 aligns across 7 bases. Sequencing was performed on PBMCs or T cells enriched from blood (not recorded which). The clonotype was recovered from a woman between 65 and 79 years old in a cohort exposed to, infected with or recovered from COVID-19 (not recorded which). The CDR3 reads CASSRSAGDSYNEQFF. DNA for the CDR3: TGTGCCAGTAGTAGATCGGCGGGGGACTCCTACAATGAGCAGTTCTTC.